This T cell receptor (beta chain) came from a study of T cells in pancreatic ductal adenocarcinoma (dated by TCRdb to about 2017). Background on the whole study: The work assessed suppressive cells as well as CD8+ T cells infiltrating resected pancreatic ductal adenocarcinoma, measuring their numbers, locations, and properties, in order to shed light on the adaptive T-cell response that occurs naturally.

Pancreatic ductal adenocarcinoma patients who had undergone surgery without neoadjuvant therapy were selected. Peripheral blood was collected in heparin tubes, and PBMCs were isolated by histopaque density gradient and cryopreserved in around 9.2% DMSO. Using the DNeasy Blood and Tissue Kit with Proteinase K and RNase treatment, genomic DNA was extracted from 6 or 7 PBMC and roughly nine flash-frozen tumor specimens. Paper-wide results and their limitations: No significant difference in T-cell clonality was found between tumor and blood, with mean clonality of roughly 0.1 in tumors and 0.072 in blood. Comparisons of clonality between tumor and blood may be biased toward lower diversity because tumors are enriched in CD45RO+ effector T cells rather than naive T cells. Compared with tumor samples, blood samples had more total productive templates and around 8-fold more unique clonotypes. Because inoperable disease is present at presentation in most pancreatic cancer patients, the resected cohort was biased toward the minority with early-stage disease.

In the case of this clone: Its antigen is not yet known. Per-nucleotide qualities are absent, and no much larger clonotype sits a single base away.

TCR beta CDR3 regions were amplified from genomic DNA using the immunoSEQ hsTCRB kit. An Illumina HiSeq system was used to carry out high-throughput TRB CDR3 sequencing. Regarding the original processing steps: The immunoSEQ software was used to analyze sequencing reads, and nonproductive sequences containing premature stops or frame-shifts were excluded. Clonality of the repertoire was calculated as one minus Shannon entropy normalized by log2 of the number of unique productive sequences. TCRdb retrieved this table from immuneACCESS and kept in-frame rearrangements only. Not all clones are present; in checked studies, unresolved V genes account for under half, and no reason is known for the remainder. From that table come the V and J calls and clone size; the DNA was used to work out D and trimming. In this sample the table shows roughly 100,000 clones, about 96% of which occur a single time. Less than 4% of the sample is in the top ten clones.

V loses 0 bases of germline sequence and J loses 0 bases, and the interval between the two ends is 6 bases. The CDR3 holds 15 amino acids from the cysteine to the phenylalanine. Only the CDR3 DNA stays, 45 bases, in frame from base 1. CDR1 and CDR2, looked up from the germline V gene, are SGHRS and YFSETQ. The sequence was obtained from a human donor with pancreatic ductal adenocarcinoma. Input material: PBMCs. Rearrangement joined TRBV5-1 to TRBJ1-4, with no confidently assigned D gene. The encoded CDR3 is CASSLGAATNEKLFF. The DNA is as follows: TGCGCCAGCAGCTTGGGGGCTGCAACTAATGAAAAACTGTTTTTT.